The 10 T cell receptor beta chains given below trace back to one sample, sequenced in a study of CD8 T cells in Susac syndrome. After extraction with the RNeasy kit, roughly 0.5 to 1 ug of the RNA was reverse transcribed using random hexamers. Each CDR3 protein gets one entry after TCRdb re-called the immunoSEQ multiplex PCR reads with MiXCR. The repertoire has around 170,000 distinct CDR3 sequences, under 97% of them found once; the top ten carry 0.098%. The specimen was CD4+ T cells from PBMCs. These receptors all stem from a human donor with Susac syndrome.

The chain has TRBV15 and TRBJ1-1; D is perhaps TRBD1 (6 bases). Looked up from germline, CDR1 is LNHNV and CDR2 is YYDKDF (reference sequence). V lost 0 bases and J lost 3, with 14 bases in between. This CDR3 region has 16 residues. In DNA form, the CDR3 reads TGTGCCACCAGCAGAGATACGGGGGGCTTTGACACTGAAGCTTTCTTT. This encodes CATSRDTGGFDTEAFF.

The chain combines TRBV12-3 or TRBV12-4 with TRBJ1-3, with D perhaps TRBD1 (5 bases). The CDR3 runs to 12 residues. Trimming cost V 8 bases and J 6 bases, with 11 bases left between them. The CDR3 here is CASQGLTNTIYF. The CDR3 DNA reads as TGTGCCAGCCAGGGTTTGACAAACACCATATATTTT.

Only a few counts were recorded for this clonotype. The chain combines TRBV28 with TRBJ2-7, with D uncertain. Trimming stripped 5 bases from V and 2 bases from J, with 4 bases between. The CDR3 length is 11 residues. Germline V gives CDR1 MDHEN, CDR2 SYDVKM. CDR3 sequence (DNA): TGTGCCAGCAGTGCTACCTACGAGCAGTACTTC. Protein: CASSATYEQYF.

This rearrangement joins TRBV6-5 to TRBJ2-3; D uncertain. The CDR3 covers 13 residues. V was shortened by 4 bases and J by 0 bases, with 5 bases between the two germline ends. Looked up from germline, CDR1 is MNHEY and CDR2 is SVGAGI. Here the CDR3 DNA reads TGTGCCAGCAGTTTGGCTAGCACAGATACGCAGTATTTT. It yields the protein CASSLASTDTQYF.

This clonotype was detected once. The J gene is TRBJ1-5, the V gene TRBV24-1, with 8 bases that match TRBD1. CDR3 size: 16 residues. The germline gives CDR1 KGHDR, CDR2 SFDVKD. V lost 3 bases to trimming and J lost 2 bases; unmatched junction nucleotides: 5. In DNA, the CDR3 is TGTGCCACCAGTGATCAGACAGGGGTGGGCAATCAGCCCCAGCATTTT. It is translated as CATSDQTGVGNQPQHF.

The CDR3 coding sequence is TGTGCCAGCAGCTGGGTATCCGGACTGGGGCTAGATACGCAGTATTTT. Protein sequence: CASSWVSGLGLDTQYF. The chain employs TRBV4-2 and TRBJ2-3; D may correspond to TRBD1 or TRBD2 (5 bases each). Trimming stripped 5 bases from V and 5 bases from J, with 20 bases between. CDR1 LGHNA and CDR2 YNFKEQ come from the germline V gene. The CDR3 runs to 16 residues.

The chain links TRBV20-1 to TRBJ2-3; either TRBD1 or TRBD2 may supply D (5 bases each). The CDR3 runs to 14 residues. Germline assignment: CDR1 DFQATT and CDR2 SNEGSKA (reference sequence). The germline V and J ends were trimmed by 6 bases and 4 bases, with 17 bases remaining between them. CDR3 protein: CSAQLGVMADTQYF. CDR3 DNA sequence: TGCAGTGCCCAACTGGGGGTGATGGCAGATACGCAGTATTTT.

The chain links TRBV9 to TRBJ1-2; D is undetermined. CDR1 is SGDLS and CDR2 is YYNGEE in the germline V gene. V dropped 0 bases and J dropped 0 bases, with 0 bases sitting between them. The CDR3 spans 12 residues. The CDR3 DNA sequence: TGTGCCAGCAGCGTAGCTAACTATGGCTACACCTTC. Translated: CASSVANYGYTF.

The chain combines TRBV4-2 with TRBJ2-5; the D gene is possibly TRBD1 (6 bases). V lost 0 bases and J 5 bases, leaving 13 bases between the germline ends. Germline V gene data show CDR1 as LGHNA and CDR2 as YNFKEQ. This CDR3 spans 15 amino acids. The CDR3 loop is CASSQEGGQGETQYF. CDR3 DNA sequence: TGTGCCAGCAGCCAAGAAGGGGGACAAGGCGAGACCCAGTACTTC.

This chain joins TRBV9 and TRBJ1-1; possible D gene TRBD1, 6 bases. The V end lost 6 bases, the J end lost 5 bases, and 11 bases lay between the germline ends. The length of the CDR3 is 12 residues. Germline V gene data show CDR1 as SGDLS and CDR2 as YYNGEE. The CDR3 sequence is CASKGDGTEAFF. The CDR3 DNA reads TGTGCCAGCAAGGGGGATGGTACTGAAGCTTTCTTT.